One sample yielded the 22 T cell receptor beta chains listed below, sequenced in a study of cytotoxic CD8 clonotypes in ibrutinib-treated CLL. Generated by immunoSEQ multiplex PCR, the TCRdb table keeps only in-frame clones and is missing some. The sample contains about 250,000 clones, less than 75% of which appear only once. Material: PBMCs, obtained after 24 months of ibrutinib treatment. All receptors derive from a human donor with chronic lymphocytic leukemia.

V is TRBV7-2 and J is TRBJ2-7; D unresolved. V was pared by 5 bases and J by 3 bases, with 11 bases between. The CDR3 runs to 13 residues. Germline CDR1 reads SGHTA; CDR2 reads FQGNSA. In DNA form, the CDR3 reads TGTGCCAGCAGCGTTGGTGGCAACTACGAGCAGTACTTC. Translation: CASSVGGNYEQYF.

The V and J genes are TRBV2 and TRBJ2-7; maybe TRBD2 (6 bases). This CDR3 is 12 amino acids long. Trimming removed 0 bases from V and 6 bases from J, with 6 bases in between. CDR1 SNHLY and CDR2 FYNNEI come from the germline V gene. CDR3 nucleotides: TGTGCCAGCAGTGAAGCGGGGGGCGAGCAGTACTTC. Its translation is CASSEAGGEQYF.

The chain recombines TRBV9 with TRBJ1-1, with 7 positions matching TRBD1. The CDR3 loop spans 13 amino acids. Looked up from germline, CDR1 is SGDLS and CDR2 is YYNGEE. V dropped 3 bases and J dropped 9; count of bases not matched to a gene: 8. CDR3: CASSGPTGSKAFF. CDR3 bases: TGTGCCAGCAGCGGCCCGACAGGGAGTAAAGCTTTCTTT.

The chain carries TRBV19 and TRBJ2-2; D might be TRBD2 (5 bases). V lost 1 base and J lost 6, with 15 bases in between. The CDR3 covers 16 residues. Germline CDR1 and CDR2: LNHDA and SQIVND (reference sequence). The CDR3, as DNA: TGTGCCAGTAGTATAGGCACATCGATCGGGGCCGGGGAGCTGTTTTTT. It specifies CASSIGTSIGAGELFF.

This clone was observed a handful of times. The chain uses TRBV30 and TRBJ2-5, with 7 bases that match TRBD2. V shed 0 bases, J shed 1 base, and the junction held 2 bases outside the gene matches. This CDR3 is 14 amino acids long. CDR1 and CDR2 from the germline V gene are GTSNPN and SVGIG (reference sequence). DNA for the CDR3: TGTGCCTGGAGTGTGGGCGGGAGCCAAGAGACCCAGTACTTC. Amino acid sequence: CAWSVGGSQETQYF.

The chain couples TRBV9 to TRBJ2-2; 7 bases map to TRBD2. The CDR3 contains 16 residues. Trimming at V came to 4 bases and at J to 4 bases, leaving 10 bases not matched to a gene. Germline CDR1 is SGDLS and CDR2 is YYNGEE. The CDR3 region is CASSFREGLGTGELFF. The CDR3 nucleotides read TGTGCCAGCAGCTTTAGGGAGGGCCTCGGCACCGGGGAGCTGTTTTTT.

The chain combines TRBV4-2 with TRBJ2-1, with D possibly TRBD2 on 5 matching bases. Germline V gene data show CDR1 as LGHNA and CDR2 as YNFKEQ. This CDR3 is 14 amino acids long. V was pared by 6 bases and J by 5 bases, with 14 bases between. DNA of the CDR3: TGTGCCAGCAGTCCAGAGTCGGGAAACAATGAGCAGTTCTTC. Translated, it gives CASSPESGNNEQFF.

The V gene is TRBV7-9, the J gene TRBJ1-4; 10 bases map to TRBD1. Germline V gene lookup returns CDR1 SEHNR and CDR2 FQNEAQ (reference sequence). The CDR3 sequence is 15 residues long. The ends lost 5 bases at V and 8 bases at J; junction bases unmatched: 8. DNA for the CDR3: TGTGCCAGCAGCGCAGGGACAGGGGATAACGAAAAACTGTTTTTT. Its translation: CASSAGTGDNEKLFF.

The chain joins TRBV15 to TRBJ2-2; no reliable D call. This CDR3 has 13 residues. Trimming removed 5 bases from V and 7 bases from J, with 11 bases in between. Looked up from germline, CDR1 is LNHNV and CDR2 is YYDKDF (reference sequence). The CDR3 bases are TGTGCCACCAGCCATTTTACAGTCGGGGAGCTGTTTTTT. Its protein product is CATSHFTVGELFF.

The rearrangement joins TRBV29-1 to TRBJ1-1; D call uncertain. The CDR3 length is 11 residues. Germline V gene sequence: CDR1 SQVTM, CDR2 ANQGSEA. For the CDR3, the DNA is TGCAGTGGAGTCAAGGACCCTAGCGCTTTCTTT. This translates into CSGVKDPSAFF.

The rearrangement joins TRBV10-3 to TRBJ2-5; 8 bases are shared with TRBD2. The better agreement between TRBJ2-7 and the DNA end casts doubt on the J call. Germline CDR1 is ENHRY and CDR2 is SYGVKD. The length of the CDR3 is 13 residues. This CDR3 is CAVLLAVPYEQYF. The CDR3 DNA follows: TGTGCCGTCTTACTAGCGGTTCCCTACGAGCAGTACTTC.

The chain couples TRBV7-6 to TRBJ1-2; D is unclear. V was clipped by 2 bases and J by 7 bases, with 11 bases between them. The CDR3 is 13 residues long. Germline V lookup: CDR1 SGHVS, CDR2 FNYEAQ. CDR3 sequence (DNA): TGTGCCAGCAGCTTATCCACACGTCGTGGCTACACCTTC. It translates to CASSLSTRRGYTF.

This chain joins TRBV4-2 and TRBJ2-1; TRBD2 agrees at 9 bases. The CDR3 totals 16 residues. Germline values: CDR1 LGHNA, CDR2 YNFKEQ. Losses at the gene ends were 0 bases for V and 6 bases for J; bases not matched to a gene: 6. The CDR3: CASSQEWREGGNEQFF. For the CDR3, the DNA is TGTGCCAGCAGCCAAGAGTGGCGGGAGGGTGGCAATGAGCAGTTCTTC.

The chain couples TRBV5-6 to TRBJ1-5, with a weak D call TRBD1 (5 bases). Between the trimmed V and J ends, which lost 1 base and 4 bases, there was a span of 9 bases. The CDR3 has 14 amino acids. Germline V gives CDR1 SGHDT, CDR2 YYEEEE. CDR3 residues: CASSLQGNNQPQHF. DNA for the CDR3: TGTGCCAGCAGCTTGCAGGGAAATAATCAGCCCCAGCATTTT.

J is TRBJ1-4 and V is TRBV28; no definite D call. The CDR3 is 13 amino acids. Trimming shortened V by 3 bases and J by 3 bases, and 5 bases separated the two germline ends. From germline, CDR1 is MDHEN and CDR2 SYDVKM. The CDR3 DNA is TGTGCCAGCAGTTTGGACCCTAATGAAAAACTGTTTTTT. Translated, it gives CASSLDPNEKLFF.

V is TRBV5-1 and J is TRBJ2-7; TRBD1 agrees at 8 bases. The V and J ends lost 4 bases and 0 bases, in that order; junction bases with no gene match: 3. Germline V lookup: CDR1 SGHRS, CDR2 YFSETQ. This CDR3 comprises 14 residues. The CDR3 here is CASSRTGISYEQYF. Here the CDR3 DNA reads TGCGCCAGCAGCCGGACAGGGATCTCCTACGAGCAGTACTTC.

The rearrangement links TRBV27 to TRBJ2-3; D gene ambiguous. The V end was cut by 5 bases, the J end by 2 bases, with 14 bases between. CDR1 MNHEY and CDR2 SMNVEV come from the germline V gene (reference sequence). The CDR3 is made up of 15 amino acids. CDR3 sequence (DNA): TGTGCCAGCAGTCCCGACTCGCCATACACAGATACGCAGTATTTT. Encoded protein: CASSPDSPYTDTQYF.

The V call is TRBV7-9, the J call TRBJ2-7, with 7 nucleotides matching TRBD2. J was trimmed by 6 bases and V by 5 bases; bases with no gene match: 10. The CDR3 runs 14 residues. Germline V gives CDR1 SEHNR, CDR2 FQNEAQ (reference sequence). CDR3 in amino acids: CASSLNSGSGEQYF. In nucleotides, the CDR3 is TGTGCCAGCAGCCTAAATAGCGGGTCGGGCGAGCAGTACTTC.

The CDR3 sequence: CASSREVGTNEKLFF. In DNA form, the CDR3 reads TGCGCCAGCAGCCGTGAGGTGGGAACTAATGAAAAACTGTTTTTT. This chain uses TRBV5-1 with TRBJ1-4, with no clear D. V was cut by 4 bases and J by 1 base, with 11 bases left in between. CDR1 is SGHRS, CDR2 YFSETQ, per germline. The CDR3 loop spans 15 amino acids.

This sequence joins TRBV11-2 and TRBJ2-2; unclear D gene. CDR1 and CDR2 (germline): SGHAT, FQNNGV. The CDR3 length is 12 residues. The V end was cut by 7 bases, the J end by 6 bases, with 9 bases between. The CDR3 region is CASIIVSGELFF. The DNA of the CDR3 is TGTGCCAGCATCATAGTGTCCGGGGAGCTGTTTTTT.

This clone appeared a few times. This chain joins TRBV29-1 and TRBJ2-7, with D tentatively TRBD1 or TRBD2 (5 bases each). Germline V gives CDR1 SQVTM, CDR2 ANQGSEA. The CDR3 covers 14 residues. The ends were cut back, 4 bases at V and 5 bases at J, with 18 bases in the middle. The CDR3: CSVGPGPGSHEQYF. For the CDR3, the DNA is TGCAGCGTTGGACCGGGACCGGGGTCCCACGAGCAGTACTTC.

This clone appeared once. The CDR3 nucleotides are TGTGCCAGCAGCGTAGGGGGTCCCGGGAGGGCCGTAGAGACCCAGTACTTC. Its protein is CASSVGGPGRAVETQYF. This rearrangement joins TRBV9 to TRBJ2-5, with TRBD2 matching over 8 bases. Trimming removed 0 bases from V and 4 bases from J; junction bases left unmatched: 11. The CDR3 is 17 amino acids. Germline values: CDR1 SGDLS, CDR2 YYNGEE.